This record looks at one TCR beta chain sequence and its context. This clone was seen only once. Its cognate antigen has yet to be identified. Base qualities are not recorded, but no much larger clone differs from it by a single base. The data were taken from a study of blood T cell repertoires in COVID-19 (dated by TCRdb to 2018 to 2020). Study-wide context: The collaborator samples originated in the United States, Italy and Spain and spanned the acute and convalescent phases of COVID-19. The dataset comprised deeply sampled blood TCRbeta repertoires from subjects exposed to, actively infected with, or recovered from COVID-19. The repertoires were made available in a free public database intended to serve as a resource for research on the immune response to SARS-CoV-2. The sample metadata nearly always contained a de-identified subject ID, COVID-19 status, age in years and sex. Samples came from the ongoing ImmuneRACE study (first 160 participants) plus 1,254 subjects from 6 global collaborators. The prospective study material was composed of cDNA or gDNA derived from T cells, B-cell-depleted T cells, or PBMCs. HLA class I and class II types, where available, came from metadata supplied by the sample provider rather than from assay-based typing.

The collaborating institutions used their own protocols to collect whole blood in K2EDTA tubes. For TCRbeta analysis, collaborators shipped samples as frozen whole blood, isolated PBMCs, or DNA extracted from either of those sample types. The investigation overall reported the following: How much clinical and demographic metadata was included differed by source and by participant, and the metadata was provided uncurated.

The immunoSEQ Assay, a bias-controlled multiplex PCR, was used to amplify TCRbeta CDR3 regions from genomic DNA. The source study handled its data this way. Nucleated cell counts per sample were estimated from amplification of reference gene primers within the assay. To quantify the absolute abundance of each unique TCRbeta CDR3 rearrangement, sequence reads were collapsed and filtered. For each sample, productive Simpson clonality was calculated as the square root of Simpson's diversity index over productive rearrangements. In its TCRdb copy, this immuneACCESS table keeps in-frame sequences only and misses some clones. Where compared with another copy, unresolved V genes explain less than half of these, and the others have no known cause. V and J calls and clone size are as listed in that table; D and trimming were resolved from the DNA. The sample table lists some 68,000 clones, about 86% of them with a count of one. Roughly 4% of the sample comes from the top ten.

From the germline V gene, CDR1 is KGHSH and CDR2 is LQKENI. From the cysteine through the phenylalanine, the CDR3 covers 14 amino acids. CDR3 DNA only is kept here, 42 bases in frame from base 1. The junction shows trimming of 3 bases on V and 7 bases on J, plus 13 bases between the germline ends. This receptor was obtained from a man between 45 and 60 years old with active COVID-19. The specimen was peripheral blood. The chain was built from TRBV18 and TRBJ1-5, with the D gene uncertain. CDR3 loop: CASSPRGNTQPQHF. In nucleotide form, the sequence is TGTGCCAGCTCACCGCGGGGTAATACGCAGCCCCAGCATTTT.